This T cell receptor (beta chain) stems from a study of shared clonotypes between healthy human individuals. Study-level points and caveats: Generally, naive subsets came out with larger estimated richness than memory subsets. The donor pool, a small one, limited the genetic and exposure-history diversity represented.

The CDR3 spans 11 residues. Germline-derived CDR1 and CDR2 are SNHLY and FYNNEI. V was shortened by 6 bases and J by 1 base, with 3 bases between the two germline ends. About this clone: What it binds is not known. A much larger clone sits a single nucleotide away, making a read error possible. This specimen includes other DNA sequences encoding the same CDR3.

Per the original methods: ImmunoSEQ sequences covered only the junction and lacked quality scores; filtering therefore differed. Repertoires were generated with immunoSEQ multiplex PCR, while TCRdb's copy carries only in-frame clones and drops some. V and J calls plus clone size are reproduced from that table; the DNA served to infer D and trimming. Here the sample spans about 700,000 clones, approximately 79% being singletons. The chain is built from TRBV2 and TRBJ2-5; D remains ambiguous. The clonotype originates from a woman between 25 and 40 years old in good health. Specimen: memory CD4+ T cells sorted from blood. Subset of the sample: CD45RA-negative fraction. For the CDR3, the DNA is TGTGCCAGCAGCGTCCAAGAGACCCAGTACTTC. It translates to CASSVQETQYF. Drawing the rest from reference TRBV2 and TRBJ2-5, the complete variable domain is EPEVTQTPSHQVTQMGQEVILRCVPISNHLYFYWYRQILGQKVEFLVSFYNNEISEKSEIFDDQFSVERPDGSNFTLKIRSTKLEDSAMYFCASSVQETQYFGPGTRLLVL.